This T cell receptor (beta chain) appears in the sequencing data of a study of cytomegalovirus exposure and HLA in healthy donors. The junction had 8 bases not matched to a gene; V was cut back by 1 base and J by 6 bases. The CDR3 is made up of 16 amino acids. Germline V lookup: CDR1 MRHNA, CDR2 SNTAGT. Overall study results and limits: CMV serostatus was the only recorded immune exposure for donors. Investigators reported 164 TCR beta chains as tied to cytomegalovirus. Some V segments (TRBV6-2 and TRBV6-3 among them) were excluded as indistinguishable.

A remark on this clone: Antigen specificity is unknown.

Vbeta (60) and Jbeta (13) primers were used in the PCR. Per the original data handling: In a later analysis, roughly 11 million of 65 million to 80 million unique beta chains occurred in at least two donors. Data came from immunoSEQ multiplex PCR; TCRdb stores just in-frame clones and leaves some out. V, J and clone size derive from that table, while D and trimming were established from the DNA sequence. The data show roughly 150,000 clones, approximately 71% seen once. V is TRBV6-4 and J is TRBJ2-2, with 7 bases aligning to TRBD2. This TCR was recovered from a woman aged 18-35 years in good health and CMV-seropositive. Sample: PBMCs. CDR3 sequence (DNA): TGTGCCAGCAGTGACTGGACTAGGAGAGGTGCCGGGGAGCTGTTTTTT. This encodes CASSDWTRRGAGELFF.